The sequence of this TCR beta chain was determined in a study of CXCR3-negative and CXCR3-positive naive CD8 T cells. As for this clonotype: Antigen specificity is unknown.

Study outcomes and limitations: Whereas both naive subsets had comparably high diversity, memory CD8+ cells had much lower diversity. Naive cells that were CXCR3-positive had more hydrophobic TRB CDR3s (compared with CXCR3-negative naive cells).

Germline V gene sequence: CDR1 LNHDA, CDR2 SQIVND (reference sequence). This CDR3 is built from 14 residues. Each TRB cDNA library was prepared by 5' RACE (with UMI labels). TCRdb re-called the 5' RACE reads, yielding one record per CDR3 amino acid sequence without DNA. This sample's table has approximately 100,000 distinct CDR3 sequences. Sorting was done in triplicate for each CD8+ T cell subset (about 320,000 cells each). Material: naive CXCR3+ CD8+ T cells from blood. Subset indicated: CD45RO-CCR7+CD27+CD95- naive CD8+ T cells expressing CXCR3 (TNR3+). The chain couples TRBV19 to TRBJ2-3; TCRdb gives TRBD1 as the D gene, but with no DNA this cannot be confirmed. The origin of this receptor is a human donor in good health. Some clones in this sample may be carry-over from other donors' samples. CDR3 loop: CASSSWGSADTQYF.